This passage covers 16 T cell receptor beta chains from one sample sequenced in a study of regulatory T cells in long-lasting Graves disease. Construction of TCR beta libraries relied on iRepertoire HTBI primers and on Arm-PCR targeting CDR3 regions. Each CDR3 protein gets one entry after TCRdb re-called the multiplex PCR reads with MiXCR. The repertoire holds a few hundred thousand distinct CDR3 sequences, with about 12% as singletons. This sample's time point: newly diagnosed GD, antithyroid drugs for less than 3 months. From RNA extracted from PBMCs, the TCR library was made. These same data were also listed under a study on T cells in Graves' hyperthyroidism and ophthalmopathy.

Here the sequenced sample was peripheral blood mononuclear cells (PBMCs), taken at new diagnosis, from a patient treated with antithyroid drugs. These receptors originate from a young woman with Graves disease.

This clonotype was counted only a few times. V gene TRBV19 combines with J gene TRBJ1-1; TRBD1 might be the D (6 bases). This CDR3 is 15 amino acids long. Germline values: CDR1 LNHDA, CDR2 SQIVND (reference sequence). V was clipped by 5 bases and J by 0 bases, with 13 bases between them. Here the CDR3 reads CASSRPGGMNTEAFF. In DNA, the CDR3 is TGTGCCAGTAGTCGACCCGGGGGCATGAACACTGAAGCTTTCTTT.

In its sample, this clonotype was seen many times. The chain joins TRBV6-9 to TRBJ2-5, with D perhaps given as TRBD1 or TRBD2 (5 bases each). Per germline, CDR1 MNHGY and CDR2 SVAAGI. Trimming stripped 3 bases from V and 5 bases from J, with 13 bases between. The CDR3 loop spans 14 amino acids. The CDR3 DNA follows: TGTGCCAGCAGTTACTCCCGGTGGGGGGAGACCCAGTACTTC. Protein: CASSYSRWGETQYF.

This clonotype was seen at least ten times. This sequence joins TRBV7-2 and TRBJ1-4; D remains unclear. Germline V gene sequence: CDR1 SGHTA, CDR2 FQGNSA. Between the trimmed V and J ends, which lost 5 bases and 5 bases, there was a span of 12 bases. The length of the CDR3 is 14 residues. This CDR3 is CASSPAPVNEKLFF. The DNA of the CDR3 is TGTGCCAGCAGCCCGGCCCCGGTGAATGAAAAACTGTTTTTT.

This chain uses TRBV19 with TRBJ1-5; TRBD1 is a possible D gene (5 bases). V was cut by 1 base and J by 0 bases, with 16 bases left in between. The CDR3 sequence is 18 residues long. Germline V gene sequence: CDR1 LNHDA, CDR2 SQIVND (reference sequence). This CDR3 is CASSIGGQFLLSNQPQHF. CDR3 in DNA: TGTGCCAGTAGTATAGGGGGCCAGTTCCTCCTTAGCAATCAGCCCCAGCATTTT. Looking up the rest from reference TRBV19 and TRBJ1-5 gives the full variable domain: DGGITQSPKYLFRKEGQNVTLSCEQNLNHDAMYWYRQDPGQGLRLIYYSQIVNDFQKGDIAEGYSVSREKKESFPLTVTSAQKNPTAFYLCASSIGGQFLLSNQPQHFGDGTRLSIL.

This clonotype was counted at least ten times. The chain employs TRBV29-1 and TRBJ2-3; unclear D gene. The V gene's germline CDR1 is SQVTM and CDR2 ANQGSEA. The CDR3 spans 13 residues. V gave up 3 bases and J gave up 0 bases, with 7 bases separating them. CDR3 sequence: CSVDGTSTDTQYF. The CDR3 bases are TGCAGCGTTGACGGCACCAGCACAGATACGCAGTATTTT.

This clonotype was counted many times. CDR3 region: CASSSQTEISGNTIYF. The CDR3 nucleotides read TGTGCCAGCAGCTCACAAACAGAGATCTCTGGAAACACCATATATTTT. The chain recombines TRBV7-9 with TRBJ1-3; D gene uncertain. Germline-derived CDR1 and CDR2 are SEHNR and FQNEAQ (reference sequence). The CDR3 is made up of 16 amino acids. The germline V and J ends were trimmed by 4 bases and 0 bases, with 13 bases remaining between them.

This clonotype occurred many times. The chain uses TRBV19 and TRBJ1-1; 9 nucleotides match TRBD1. V shed 2 bases and J 1 base; nucleotides not matched to a gene: 2. This CDR3 comprises 15 residues. CDR1 is LNHDA, CDR2 SQIVND, per germline (reference sequence). The CDR3 DNA reads TGTGCCAGTAGTATATCGACAGGGGGGAACACTGAAGCTTTCTTT. This gives the protein CASSISTGGNTEAFF. The full variable domain, with the rest looked up from reference TRBV19 and TRBJ1-1, is DGGITQSPKYLFRKEGQNVTLSCEQNLNHDAMYWYRQDPGQGLRLIYYSQIVNDFQKGDIAEGYSVSREKKESFPLTVTSAQKNPTAFYLCASSISTGGNTEAFFGQGTRLTVV.

In regard to this clonotype: Mismatch with germline at one junction end may stem from a read error. The chain employs TRBV6-2 or TRBV6-3 and TRBJ1-5, with D maybe TRBD1 (5 bases). Germline V CDR1 and CDR2: MNHEY, SVGEGT. CDR3 length equals 13 residues. CDR3 sequence (DNA): TGTGCCAGTAAGGGTCAGGGCAATCAGCTCCAGCATTTT. It is translated as CASKGQGNQLQHF.

This clonotype was seen at least ten times. The chain uses TRBV19 and TRBJ1-1, with D maybe TRBD1 (5 bases). With 3 bases removed from V and 4 bases from J, the gap between germline ends came to 12 bases. Germline CDR1 LNHDA, CDR2 SQIVND (reference sequence). There are 14 residues in the CDR3. The CDR3 spells CASSIGGGLTEAFF. In DNA form, the CDR3 reads TGTGCCAGTAGTATTGGTGGGGGACTCACTGAAGCTTTCTTT.

This clonotype was seen at least ten times. The chain uses TRBV10-3 and TRBJ2-5; D perhaps matches TRBD2 (5 bases). CDR1 is ENHRY, CDR2 SYGVKD, per germline. The ends were cut back, 3 bases at V and 2 bases at J, with 10 bases in the middle. The length of the CDR3 is 14 residues. CDR3 in amino acids: CAISDLRAQETQYF. The CDR3, as DNA: TGTGCCATCAGTGATCTGAGGGCTCAAGAGACCCAGTACTTC.

The genes are TRBV7-9 and TRBJ2-1; the D gene is possibly TRBD1 (5 bases). The CDR3 has 14 residues. The ends were cut back, 7 bases at V and 7 bases at J, with 17 bases in the middle. Germline V gene lookup returns CDR1 SEHNR and CDR2 FQNEAQ (reference sequence). CDR3 region: CASTGRGPENEQFF. DNA for the CDR3: TGTGCCAGCACGGGTAGGGGCCCCGAGAATGAGCAGTTCTTC.

The chain recombines TRBV20-1 with TRBJ2-7; TRBD2 is a possible D gene (6 bases). V was trimmed by 5 bases and J by 0 bases, leaving 11 bases between them. Germline CDR1 reads DFQATT; CDR2 reads SNEGSKA (reference sequence). The CDR3 totals 13 residues. CDR3 nucleotide sequence: TGCAGTGCTTTTACGGGACTCTCCTACGAGCAGTACTTC. Encoded protein: CSAFTGLSYEQYF.

Regarding this clonotype: Since a much larger clone is just one base distant, this may be a read error. Likely a read error: the CDR3 ends without its conserved phenylalanine or tryptophan. The CDR3 reads CASSFSSANTEAFL. The CDR3, as DNA: TGTGCCAGCAGTTTCAGTTCAGCGAACACTGAAGCTTTCCTT. The rearrangement uses TRBV27 and TRBJ1-1; no definite D call. Germline CDR1 MNHEY, CDR2 SMNVEV (reference sequence). The CDR3 is 14 amino acids. V gave up 3 bases and J gave up 1 base, with 9 bases separating them.

This chain uses TRBV5-1 with TRBJ1-1; D is uncertain. V was cut by 4 bases and J by 2 bases, with 15 bases left in between. Germline assignment: CDR1 SGHRS and CDR2 YFSETQ. CDR3 size: 15 residues. For the CDR3, the DNA is TGCGCCAGCAGCCCGGTCGGGGTTGTAAACACTGAAGCTTTCTTT. As protein: CASSPVGVVNTEAFF.

A few counts support this clonotype. The gene calls are TRBV4-3 and TRBJ2-2; D might be TRBD2 (7 bases). V dropped 4 bases and J dropped 3 bases, with 15 bases sitting between them. Germline assignment: CDR1 LGHNA and CDR2 YSLEER. This CDR3 spans 16 amino acids. As DNA, the CDR3 is TGCGCCAGCAGCCTAACTGTAGGGGGGGACACCGGGGAGCTGTTTTTT. Protein product: CASSLTVGGDTGELFF.

This clonotype was counted at least ten times. The chain is built from TRBV7-9 and TRBJ1-1; TRBD1 matches at 9 bases. The CDR3 has 14 residues. Trimming removed 4 bases from V and 4 bases from J; junction bases left unmatched: 4. The germline V gene encodes CDR1 SEHNR and CDR2 FQNEAQ (reference sequence). CDR3 region: CASSYDRGSTEAFF. CDR3 nucleotides: TGTGCCAGCAGCTACGACAGGGGGAGCACTGAAGCTTTCTTT.